The 6 T cell receptor beta chains in this list originate from one sample, sequenced in a study of shared clonotypes between healthy human individuals (dated by TCRdb to the early 2020s). CD8 naive samples were obtained by positive selection for CCR7 among CD45RO-negative cells, yielding a CD45RA+CCR7+ population from which TemRA cells were excluded. Library preparation was by the immunoSEQ multiplex PCR assay. TCRdb took this table from immuneACCESS and kept in-frame rearrangements with V and J called. Such tables lack part of the clones; where checked against another copy, unresolved V genes explain under half of the gap, and the rest is unexplained. Across this sample there are some 2,000,000 clones, with approximately 94% seen only once. The biggest ten clones account for around 1.1% of the sample. The sequenced sample consisted of naive CD8+ T cells sorted from blood. In the paper's terms, the cell subset or site label means: CD45RA+CCR7+. The receptors were gathered from a man aged 18 to 30 in good health.

V gene TRBV28 combines with J gene TRBJ2-5; tentative D call: TRBD1 (6 bases). V lost 3 bases and J 3 bases, leaving 14 bases between the germline ends. The germline CDR1 and CDR2 sequences are MDHEN and SYDVKM. The CDR3 spans 15 residues. The CDR3 protein is CASSFSAGEKETQYF. Written as DNA, the CDR3 is TGTGCCAGCAGTTTTTCCGCAGGGGAGAAAGAGACCCAGTACTTC.

The chain joins TRBV11-2 to TRBJ2-1, with TRBD1 matching 7 bases. Germline lookup yields CDR1 SGHAT and CDR2 FQNNGV. CDR3 length equals 15 residues. J was trimmed by 4 bases and V by 3 bases; bases with no gene match: 6. The chain's CDR3 is CASSFPGQPYNEQFF. Here the CDR3 DNA reads TGTGCCAGCAGCTTCCCGGGACAGCCATACAATGAGCAGTTCTTC.

The J gene is TRBJ2-5, the V gene TRBV7-9, with D unclear. The length of the CDR3 is 16 residues. Germline-derived CDR1 and CDR2 are SEHNR and FQNEAQ (reference sequence). V lost 1 base and J 0 bases, leaving 12 bases between the germline ends. CDR3 DNA: TGTGCCAGCAGCTTAGTTTTGGCCGGGTACCAAGAGACCCAGTACTTC. Its protein product is CASSLVLAGYQETQYF. The full variable domain, its missing parts supplied by reference TRBV7-9 and TRBJ2-5, is DTGVSQNPRHKITKRGQNVTFRCDPISEHNRLYWYRQTLGQGPEFLTYFQNEAQLEKSRLLSDRFSAERPKGSFSTLEIQRTEQGDSAMYLCASSLVLAGYQETQYFGPGTRLLVL.

The gene calls are TRBV27 and TRBJ1-6, with 7 bases aligning to TRBD1. The CDR3 contains 16 residues. J was trimmed by 7 bases and V by 6 bases; bases with no gene match: 12. Germline lookup yields CDR1 MNHEY and CDR2 SMNVEV (reference sequence). The chain's CDR3 is CASSYRGRVSNSPLHF. CDR3 nucleotide sequence: TGTGCCAGCAGCTACAGGGGACGGGTTTCGAATTCACCCCTCCACTTT.

The V and J genes are TRBV15 and TRBJ2-1, with 9 bases aligning to TRBD2. The length of the CDR3 is 17 residues. From germline, CDR1 is LNHNV and CDR2 YYDKDF (reference sequence). The V and J ends lost 0 bases and 4 bases, in that order; junction bases with no gene match: 7. The CDR3 DNA reads TGTGCCACCAGCAGAGATTTGTGGCGGGAGGGATACAATGAGCAGTTCTTC. It codes for CATSRDLWREGYNEQFF.

This chain uses TRBV30 with TRBJ1-1; D is possibly TRBD1 (6 bases). The V end lost 4 bases, the J end lost 7 bases, and 16 bases lay between the germline ends. The CDR3 consists of 13 residues. The germline CDR1 and CDR2 sequences are GTSNPN and SVGIG (reference sequence). The CDR3 DNA reads TGTGCCTGGACCGGCAGGGGAAGCGGTGAAGCTTTCTTT. This gives the protein CAWTGRGSGEAFF.